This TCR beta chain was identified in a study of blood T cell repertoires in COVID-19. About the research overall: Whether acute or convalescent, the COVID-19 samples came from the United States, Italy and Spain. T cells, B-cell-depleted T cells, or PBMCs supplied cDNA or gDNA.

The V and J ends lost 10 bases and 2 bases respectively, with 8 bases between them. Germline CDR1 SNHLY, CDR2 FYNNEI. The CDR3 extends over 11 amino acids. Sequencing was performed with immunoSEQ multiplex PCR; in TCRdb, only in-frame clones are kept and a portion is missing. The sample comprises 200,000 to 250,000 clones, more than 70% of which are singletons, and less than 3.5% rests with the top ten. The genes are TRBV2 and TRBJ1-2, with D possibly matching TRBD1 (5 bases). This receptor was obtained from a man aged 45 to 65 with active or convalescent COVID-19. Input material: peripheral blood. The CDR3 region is CATRQNYGYTF. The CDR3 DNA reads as TGTGCCACCCGACAGAACTATGGCTACACCTTC. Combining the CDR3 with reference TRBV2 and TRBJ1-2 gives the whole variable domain EPEVTQTPSHQVTQMGQEVILRCVPISNHLYFYWYRQILGQKVEFLVSFYNNEISEKSEIFDDQFSVERPDGSNFTLKIRSTKLEDSAMYFCATRQNYGYTFGSGTRLTVV.